Described below is a single TCR beta chain sequence and its context. It has no known antigen specificity. No per-base quality is available; no much larger clone lies one base away. The cohort comprised some 700 healthy bone marrow donors. Cohort members were all nominally healthy when sampled, although unrecorded immune exposures were likely present. The donor was CMV seropositive and belonged to the group of about 290 seropositive cohort members. Each donor provided a peripheral blood sample, and peripheral blood mononuclear cells were used for TCR beta sequencing. The Qiagen DNeasy Blood Extraction Kit was used to extract genomic DNA from the blood cell samples. The entry originates in a study of cytomegalovirus exposure and HLA in healthy donors (TCRdb year 2017). Turning to the overall study: According to an earlier analysis of 587 of the donors, some 180 million T cells yielded 100 million or so unique TCR beta sequences and roughly 280 Gb of sequence data. Rather than using new phenotypic data, the later analysis identified candidate immune exposures from TCR beta sequences and from how often those sequences occurred across donors. A separate validation cohort of about 110 different subjects was used in addition to the roughly 720-subject first cohort. In a later analysis, previously published TCR beta repertoires from fewer than 750 donors were re-analyzed and high-resolution HLA genotyping was added so that TCR occurrence patterns could be studied. An early release that covered about 640 HLA-typed donors contained about 300 gigabases of sequencing data and 85 million to 100 million unique TCR sequences. Among the roughly 410 genotyped donors, around 81% belonged to the genetic ancestry cluster associated with self-reported Caucasian donors. HLA typing included class I and class II loci at four-digit resolution. The T cell repertoires of 550 to 850 subjects were profiled by immunosequencing and related to cytomegalovirus serostatus. The number of typed donors differed by locus: 629-630 for A, B, C, DRB1 and DQB1; 522 for DQA1; 606 for DPA1; and about 470 for DPB1. Across roughly 420 genotyped donors of the cohort, an average of roughly 200,000 unique TCR beta nucleotide sequences per donor were sequenced, and 15% to 20% of those sequences were non-productive. An earlier analysis of nearly 600 of the donors applied high-throughput TCR beta sequencing to assess whether each TCR beta V gene segment acted as functional or pseudogenic. To predict cytomegalovirus infection status, the study brought together high-throughput TCR immunosequencing, statistical association of individual TCRs with disease status, and machine learning. About 5 DR-DQ haplotypes were handled as single units for association and clustering, since linkage in the cohort was strong. A later genetic analysis took genome-wide SNP genotypes for 398 of the 666 donors and used that subset as a discovery cohort. Donor age, sex, ethnicity and CMV serostatus were compiled together with the repertoire data. Every discovery cohort repertoire had been produced on one sequencing platform. The aim of the study was to test whether cataloging public T cell receptors could identify signatures of past pathogen exposure. Study-level results and caveats: In an earlier analysis of around 600 of the donors, most TCR beta V segments were observed in productive rearrangements about 87% or about 30% of the time, broadly matching IMGT annotations. Because counts were too low, approximately 18 rarely observed V segments, including chromosome 9 orphons, were excluded from the earlier analysis of about 500 of the donors. A later genetic analysis associated a missense DCLRE1C variant with V-gene and J-gene trimming of TCR beta chains, and an independent cohort replicated the association. Some IMGT-functional V segments, including TRBV6-2 and TRBV6-3, could not be told apart with the 87-base-pair reads, so those segments were excluded. A total of roughly 160 TCR beta chains were listed by the study as associated with cytomegalovirus. Immune exposure information for the cohort was limited to CMV serostatus. In vitro tests confirmed that a few of the cytomegalovirus-associated TCR beta chains recognize cytomegalovirus antigens. Linkage disequilibrium might explain the correlated functional status among segregating V segments, but an unknown experimental factor could not be ruled out. In a later analysis, 16,951 TCR beta sequences were associated with specific HLA alleles at a false discovery rate of 0.05. A cluster of highly shared sequence variants was judged likely to represent a technical artifact of the sequencing pipeline. In this cohort, only TCR beta chains were sequenced, and detectable features were limited by the absence of alpha or paired-chain data. In a later genetic analysis, fewer N-insertions in productive TCRs were reported among donors in an Asian-associated ancestry cluster than the roughly 700-donor mean. The authors suggested that the approach could potentially be extended to other disease states and immunological phenotypes. Across donors, most TCR sequences were observed very rarely, whereas some public TCRs were present in many individuals. In both the original and validation cohorts, the classifier was reported to diagnose cytomegalovirus status with high specificity and sensitivity. Compared with equally common non-associated chains, HLA-associated TCR beta chains in a later analysis were more clonally expanded and had lower generation probabilities. A later analysis found that TCR association rates varied across HLA loci, with DRB1 alleles showing the most associated TCRs and HLA-C alleles the fewest. When HLA alleles, especially DR and DQ, strongly co-occurred, TCR associations were difficult to assign to individual alleles. A later analysis found that most CMV-associated TCR beta chains appeared HLA-restricted, with HLA associations seemingly driven largely by CMV exposure. Sequencing depth was assumed to be roughly uniform across donors in the presence/absence analyses, though that assumption may not hold. A further reported finding was that TCR beta sequences accurately predicted the HLA-A and HLA-B alleles for most subjects in the first cohort. HLA typing was unavailable for some donors at each locus, so association tests used only the typed subset. A later analysis reported that several top co-occurrence clusters appeared linked to parvovirus B19, influenza, CMV and Epstein-Barr virus.

The germline V gene encodes CDR1 LGHNA and CDR2 YSLEER. The CDR3 goes from the cysteine to the phenylalanine over 18 residues. Of the read, only the CDR3 DNA is kept; its 54 bases are in frame from base 1. The V end gives up 1 base and the J end 1 base, leaving 3 bases in the junction not matched to a gene. The library was prepared using the immunoSEQ multiplex PCR assay. For the multiplex PCR, a mixture combining 60 forward primers for TCR Vbeta segments and 13 reverse primers for TCR Jbeta segments was used. Amplification of the CDR3 region of rearranged TCR beta genes was performed with a multiplex PCR assay on genomic DNA. The Illumina HiSeq System was used to sequence the amplified TCR beta libraries as 87-base-pair reads. The authors' pipeline ran thus. A later analysis tallied roughly 78 million unique TCR beta chains across the 700 or so repertoires, and approximately 12 million of those chains were shared by two or more donors. Raw reads were error-corrected and collapsed into unique sequences by a nearest-neighbor algorithm in which closely related sequences were merged to remove PCR and sequencing errors. CDR3 sequences were aligned to IMGT reference sequences to assign V, D and J gene segments. Each retained sequence needed at least a six-nucleotide match to both a V gene segment and a J gene segment. Rearrangements were called productive when the CDR3 lacked stop codons and stayed in frame with V and J; all others were non-productive. Following IMGT convention, CDR3 was defined as the stretch from the second conserved V-encoded cysteine to the conserved J-encoded phenylalanine. The earlier analysis of fewer than 700 of the donors excluded sequences that lacked an unambiguous match to a single V gene segment. An earlier analysis of roughly 590 of the donors called V segments functional above 56.7% productive rearrangements and segregating when the between-donor standard deviation exceeded 5%. A statistical classification framework was built to diagnose cytomegalovirus status from the catalog of TCR beta chain sequences. A later analysis assigned V and J genes by comparing TCR nucleotide sequences with IMGT/GENE-DB human TR gene sequences. Using the TCRdist pipeline, a later analysis assigned CDR3 sequences along with most-parsimonious VDJ recombination scenarios. In a later analysis, every TCR beta chain was defined by the combination of its CDR3 amino acid sequence and its V-gene family, and reads without a unique V-gene family were dropped. A later analysis removed 592 highly shared, low-generation-probability nucleotide sequences to deal with suspected cross-contamination and a sequencing artifact. A later analysis calculated a clonal expansion index for each public chain from normalized within-repertoire ranks of inferred template counts. A later analysis computed generation probabilities with a VDJ recombination model fitted to out-of-frame rearrangements, and checked the results against IGoR. In a later analysis, hypergeometric tests were used to score TCR-TCR, TCR-HLA and TCR-CMV co-occurrence, with a repertoire-size bias correction applied to TCR pairs. To estimate false discovery rates, a later analysis permuted the HLA or CMV assignments 20 times. In a later analysis, co-occurring TCRs were grouped using DBSCAN, with TCRdist sequence similarity added in when clustering inside HLA-allele-positive subsets. Co-occurrence clustering excluded repertoires with fewer than 30,000 or more than 120,000 public chains, plus five with anomalous nucleotide sharing. TCRdb obtained this table from immuneACCESS and retained in-frame rearrangements with V and J assigned. These tables miss some clones; where compared with another copy, unresolved V genes account for less than half of the shortfall, and the remainder is unexplained. V and J calls and clone size are those listed in that table; D and trimming were worked out from the DNA. The sample contains 200,000 to 300,000 clones, about 80% of them found a single time. 4.5% to 6% of the sample is in the top ten clones.

What was sequenced was PBMCs. The rearrangement combines TRBV4-3 with TRBJ2-3, with 15 junctional bases fitting TRBD2. The receptor's source is a woman aged 40-49 years in good health and CMV-seropositive. The nucleotides are TGCGCCAGCAGCCAAGCCGGACTAGCGGGGGGGGGCACAGATACGCAGTATTTT. Translated, it gives CASSQAGLAGGGTDTQYF.